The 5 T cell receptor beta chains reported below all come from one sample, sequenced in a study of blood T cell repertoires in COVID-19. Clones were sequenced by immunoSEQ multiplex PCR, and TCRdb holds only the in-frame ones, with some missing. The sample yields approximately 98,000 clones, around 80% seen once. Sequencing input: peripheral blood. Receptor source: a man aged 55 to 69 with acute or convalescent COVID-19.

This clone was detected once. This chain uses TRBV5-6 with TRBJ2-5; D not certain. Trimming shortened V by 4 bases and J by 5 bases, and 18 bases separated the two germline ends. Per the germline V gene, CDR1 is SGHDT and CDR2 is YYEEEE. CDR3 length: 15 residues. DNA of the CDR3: TGTGCCAGCAGCGACCTCGTAGACTCCTGGGAGACCCAGTACTTC. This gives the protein CASSDLVDSWETQYF.

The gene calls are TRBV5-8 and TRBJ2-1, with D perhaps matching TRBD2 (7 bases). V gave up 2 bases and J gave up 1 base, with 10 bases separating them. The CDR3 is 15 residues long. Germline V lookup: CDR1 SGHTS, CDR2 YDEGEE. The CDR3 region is CASSFRGASYNEQFF. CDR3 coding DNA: TGTGCCAGCAGCTTCCGGGGGGCTTCCTACAATGAGCAGTTCTTC. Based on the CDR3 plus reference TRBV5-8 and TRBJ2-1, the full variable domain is EAGVTQSPTHLIKTRGQQATLRCSPISGHTSVYWYQQALGLGLQFLLWYDEGEERNRGNFPPRFSGRQFPNYSSELNVNALELEDSALYLCASSFRGASYNEQFFGPGTRLTVL.

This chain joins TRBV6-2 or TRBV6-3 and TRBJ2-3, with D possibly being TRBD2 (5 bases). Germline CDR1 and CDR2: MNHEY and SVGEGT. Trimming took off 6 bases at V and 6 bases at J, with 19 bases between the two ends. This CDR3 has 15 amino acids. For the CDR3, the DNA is TGTGCCAGCAGCGATCAGGCTCCGACTACGGATACGCAGTATTTT. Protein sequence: CASSDQAPTTDTQYF.

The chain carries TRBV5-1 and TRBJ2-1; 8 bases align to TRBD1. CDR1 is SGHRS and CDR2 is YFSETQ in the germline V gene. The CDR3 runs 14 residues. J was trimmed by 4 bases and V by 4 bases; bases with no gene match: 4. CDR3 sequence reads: CASSKTGGYNEQFF. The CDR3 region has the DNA TGCGCCAGCAGCAAAACAGGGGGATACAATGAGCAGTTCTTC.

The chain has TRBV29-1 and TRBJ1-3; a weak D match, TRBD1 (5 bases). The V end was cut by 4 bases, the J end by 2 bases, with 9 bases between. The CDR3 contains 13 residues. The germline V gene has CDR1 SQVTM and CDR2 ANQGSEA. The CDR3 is CSVGGGTGNTIYF. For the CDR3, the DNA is TGCAGCGTTGGGGGGGGTACTGGAAACACCATATATTTT.